The source of this T cell receptor beta chain is a study of molecular identifiers for immune sequencing clone quantification. Notes on the study in general: Over 99% of CMV-specific effector molecules, but under 1% of naive ones, were in clones above 20 copies.

Every naive CD8 library was made from between roughly 19,000 and 1,000,000 sorted cells with 10%, 30% or 50% RNA. TCRdb redid the calling of the PCR reads with MiXCR, one entry per CDR3 protein. Of under 600,000 distinct CDR3 sequences listed, over 20% are singletons. A note on this clonotype: Antigen specificity is unknown.

Source material: naive CD8+ T cells from blood, with Jurkat cell RNA spiked in. As to subset: FACS-sorted CD8+CD4-CCR7+CD45RA+ naive T cells. The sequence came from a human donor in good health. Some libraries in this study had Jurkat cell RNA spiked in.

The CDR3 loop reads CATSSTGSNNEQYF. The CDR3 nucleotides read TGTGCCACCTCGTCGACAGGGTCAAATAACGAGCAGTACTTC. The genes are TRBV18 and TRBJ2-7; 7 bases fit TRBD1. V was pared by 10 bases and J by 5 bases, with 14 bases of the junction left unmatched. The CDR3 spans 14 residues. CDR1 KGHSH and CDR2 LQKENI come from the germline V gene.